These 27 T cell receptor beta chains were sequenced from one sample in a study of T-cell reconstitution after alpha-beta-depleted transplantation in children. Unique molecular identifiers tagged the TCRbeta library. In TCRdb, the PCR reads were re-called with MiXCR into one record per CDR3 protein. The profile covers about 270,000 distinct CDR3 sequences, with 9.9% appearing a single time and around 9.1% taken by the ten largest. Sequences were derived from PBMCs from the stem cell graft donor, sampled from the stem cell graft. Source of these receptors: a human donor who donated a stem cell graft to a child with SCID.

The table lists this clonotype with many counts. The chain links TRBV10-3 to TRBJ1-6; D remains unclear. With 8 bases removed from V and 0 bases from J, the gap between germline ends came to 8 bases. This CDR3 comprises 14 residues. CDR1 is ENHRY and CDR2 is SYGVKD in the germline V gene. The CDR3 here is CAIGSDSYNSPLHF. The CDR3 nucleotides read TGTGCCATCGGCTCGGACTCCTATAATTCACCCCTCCACTTT.

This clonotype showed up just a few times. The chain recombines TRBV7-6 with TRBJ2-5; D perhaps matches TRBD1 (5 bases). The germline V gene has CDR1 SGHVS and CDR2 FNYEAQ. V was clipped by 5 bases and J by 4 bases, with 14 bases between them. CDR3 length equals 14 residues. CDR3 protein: CASSPQSGLETQYF. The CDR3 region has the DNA TGTGCCAGCAGCCCTCAGTCAGGGTTAGAGACCCAGTACTTC.

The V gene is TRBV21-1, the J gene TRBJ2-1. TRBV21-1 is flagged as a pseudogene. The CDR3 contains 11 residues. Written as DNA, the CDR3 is TGTGCCAGCAGCAAAGAAAATGAGCAGTTCTTC. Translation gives CASSKENEQFF.

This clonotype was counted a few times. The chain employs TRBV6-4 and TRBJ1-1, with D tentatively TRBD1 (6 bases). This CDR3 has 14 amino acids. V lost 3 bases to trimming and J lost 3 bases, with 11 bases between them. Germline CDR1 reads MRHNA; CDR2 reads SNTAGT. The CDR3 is CASSEQGRDTEAFF. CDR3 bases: TGTGCCAGCAGTGAACAGGGAAGGGACACTGAAGCTTTCTTT.

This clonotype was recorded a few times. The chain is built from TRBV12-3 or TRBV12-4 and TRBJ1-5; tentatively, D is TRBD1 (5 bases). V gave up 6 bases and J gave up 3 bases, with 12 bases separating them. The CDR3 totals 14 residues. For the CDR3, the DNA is TGTGCCAGCAGGGGGGGGAGAAACAATCAGCCCCAGCATTTT. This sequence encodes CASRGGRNNQPQHF.

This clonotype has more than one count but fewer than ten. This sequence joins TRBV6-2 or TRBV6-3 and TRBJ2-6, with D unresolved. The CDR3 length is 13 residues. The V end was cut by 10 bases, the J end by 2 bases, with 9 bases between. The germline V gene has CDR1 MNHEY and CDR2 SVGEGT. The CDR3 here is CAIQKAGANVLTF. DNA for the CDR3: TGTGCCATCCAGAAGGCTGGGGCCAACGTCCTGACTTTC.

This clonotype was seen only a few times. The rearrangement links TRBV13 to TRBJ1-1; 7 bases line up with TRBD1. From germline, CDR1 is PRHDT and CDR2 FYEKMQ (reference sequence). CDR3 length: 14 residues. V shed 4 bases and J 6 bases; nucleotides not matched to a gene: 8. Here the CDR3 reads CASSSQGRTAEAFF. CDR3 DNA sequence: TGTGCCAGCAGCTCACAGGGGCGCACGGCTGAAGCTTTCTTT.

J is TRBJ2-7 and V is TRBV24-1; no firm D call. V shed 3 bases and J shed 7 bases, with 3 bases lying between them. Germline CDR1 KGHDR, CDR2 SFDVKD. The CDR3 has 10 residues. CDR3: CATSDGEQYF. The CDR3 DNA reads TGTGCCACCAGTGATGGGGAGCAGTACTTC.

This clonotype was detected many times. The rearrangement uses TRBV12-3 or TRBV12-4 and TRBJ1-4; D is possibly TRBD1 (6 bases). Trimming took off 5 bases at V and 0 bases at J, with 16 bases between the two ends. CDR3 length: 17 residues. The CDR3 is CASSLWSAGATNEKLFF. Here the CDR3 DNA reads TGTGCCAGCAGTCTGTGGTCCGCAGGGGCAACTAATGAAAAACTGTTTTTT.

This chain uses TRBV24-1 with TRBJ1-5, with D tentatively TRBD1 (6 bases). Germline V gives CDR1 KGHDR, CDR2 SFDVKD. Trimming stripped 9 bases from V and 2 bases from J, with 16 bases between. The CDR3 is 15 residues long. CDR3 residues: CATFPTQGGNQPQHF. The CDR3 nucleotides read TGTGCCACCTTCCCGACACAGGGTGGCAATCAGCCCCAGCATTTT.

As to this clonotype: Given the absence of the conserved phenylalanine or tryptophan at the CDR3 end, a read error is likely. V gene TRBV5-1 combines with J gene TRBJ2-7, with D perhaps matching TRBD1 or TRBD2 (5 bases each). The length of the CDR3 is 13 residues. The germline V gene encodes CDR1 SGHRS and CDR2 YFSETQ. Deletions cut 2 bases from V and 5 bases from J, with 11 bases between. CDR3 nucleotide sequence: TGCGCCAGCAGCTTCCCAGGGAGCGACGAGCAGTACTTG. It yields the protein CASSFPGSDEQYL.

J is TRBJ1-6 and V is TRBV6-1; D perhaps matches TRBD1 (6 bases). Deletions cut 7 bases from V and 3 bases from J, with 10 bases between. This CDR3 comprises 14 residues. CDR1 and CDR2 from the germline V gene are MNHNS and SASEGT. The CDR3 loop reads CASTRDNYNSPLHF. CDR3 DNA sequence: TGTGCCAGCACCCGGGACAACTATAATTCACCCCTCCACTTT.

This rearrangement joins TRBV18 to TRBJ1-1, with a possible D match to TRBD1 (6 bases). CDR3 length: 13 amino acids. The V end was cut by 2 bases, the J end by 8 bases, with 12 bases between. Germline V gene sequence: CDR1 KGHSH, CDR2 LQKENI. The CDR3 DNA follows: TGTGCCAGCTCACCATTGGGAGGGACAGAAGCTTTCTTT. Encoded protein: CASSPLGGTEAFF. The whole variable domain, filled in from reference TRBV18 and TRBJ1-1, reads NAGVMQNPRHLVRRRGQEARLRCSPMKGHSHVYWYRQLPEEGLKFMVYLQKENIIDESGMPKERFSAEFPKEGPSILRIQQVVRGDSAAYFCASSPLGGTEAFFGQGTRLTVV.

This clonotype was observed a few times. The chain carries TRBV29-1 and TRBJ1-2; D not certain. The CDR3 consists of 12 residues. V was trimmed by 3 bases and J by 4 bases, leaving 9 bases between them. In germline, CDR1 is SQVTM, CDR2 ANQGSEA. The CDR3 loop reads CSVDRRIYGYTF. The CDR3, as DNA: TGCAGCGTTGATCGACGGATCTATGGCTACACCTTC.

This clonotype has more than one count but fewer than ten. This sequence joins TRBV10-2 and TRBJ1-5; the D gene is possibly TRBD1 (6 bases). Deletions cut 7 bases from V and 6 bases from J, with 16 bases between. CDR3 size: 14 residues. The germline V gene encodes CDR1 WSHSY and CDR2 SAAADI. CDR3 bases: TGCGCCAGCACGGGGGGCGCCGCCGGTCAGCCCCAGCATTTT. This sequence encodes CASTGGAAGQPQHF.

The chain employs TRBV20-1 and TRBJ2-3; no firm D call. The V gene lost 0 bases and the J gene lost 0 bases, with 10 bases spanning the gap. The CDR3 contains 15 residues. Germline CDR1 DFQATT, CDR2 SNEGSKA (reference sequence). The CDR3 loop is CSARDYLTSTDTQYF. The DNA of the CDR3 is TGCAGTGCTAGAGATTACCTAACTAGCACAGATACGCAGTATTTT.

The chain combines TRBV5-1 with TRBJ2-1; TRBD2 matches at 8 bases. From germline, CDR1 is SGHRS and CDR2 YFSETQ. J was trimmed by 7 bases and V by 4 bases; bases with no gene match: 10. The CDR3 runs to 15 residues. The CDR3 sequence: CASSPVAGTNNEQFF. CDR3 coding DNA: TGCGCCAGCAGCCCAGTAGCGGGGACAAATAATGAGCAGTTCTTC.

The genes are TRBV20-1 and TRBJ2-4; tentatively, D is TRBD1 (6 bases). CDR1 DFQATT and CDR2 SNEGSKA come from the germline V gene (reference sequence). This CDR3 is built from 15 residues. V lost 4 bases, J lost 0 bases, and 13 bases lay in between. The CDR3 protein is CSATAGVRAKNIQYF. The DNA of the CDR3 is TGCAGTGCTACCGCAGGGGTACGAGCCAAAAACATTCAGTACTTC.

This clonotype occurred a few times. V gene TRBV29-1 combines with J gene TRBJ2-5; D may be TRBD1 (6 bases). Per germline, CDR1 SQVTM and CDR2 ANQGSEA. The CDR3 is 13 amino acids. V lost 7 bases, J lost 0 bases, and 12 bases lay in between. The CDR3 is CSGGQTYQETQYF. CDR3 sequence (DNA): TGCAGCGGTGGACAGACGTACCAAGAGACCCAGTACTTC. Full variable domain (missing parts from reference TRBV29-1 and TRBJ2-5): SAVISQKPSRDICQRGTSLTIQCQVDSQVTMMFWYRQQPGQSLTLIATANQGSEATYESGFVIDKFPISRPNLTFSTLTVSNMSPEDSSIYLCSGGQTYQETQYFGPGTRLLVL.

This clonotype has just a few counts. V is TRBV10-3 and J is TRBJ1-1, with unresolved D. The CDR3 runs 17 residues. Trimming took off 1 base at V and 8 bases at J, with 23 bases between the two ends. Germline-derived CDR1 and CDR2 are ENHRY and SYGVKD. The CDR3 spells CAISEYVGPRGGSEAFF. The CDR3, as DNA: TGTGCCATCAGTGAGTATGTTGGCCCGAGAGGTGGCTCCGAAGCTTTCTTT.

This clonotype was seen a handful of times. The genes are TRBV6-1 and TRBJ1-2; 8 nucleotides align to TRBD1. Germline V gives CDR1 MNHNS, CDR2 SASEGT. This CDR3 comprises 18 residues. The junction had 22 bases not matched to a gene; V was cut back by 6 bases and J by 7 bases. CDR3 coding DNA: TGTGCCAGCAGCCCCCTCCGACAGGGGATATTAAGGATTTCTGGCTACACCTTC. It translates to CASSPLRQGILRISGYTF.

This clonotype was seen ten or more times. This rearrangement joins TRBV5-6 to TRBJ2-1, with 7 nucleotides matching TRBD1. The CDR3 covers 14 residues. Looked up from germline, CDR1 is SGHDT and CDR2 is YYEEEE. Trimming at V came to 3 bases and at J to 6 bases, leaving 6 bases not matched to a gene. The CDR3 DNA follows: TGTGCCAGCAGCTACCACAGGGGAAGCAATGAGCAGTTCTTC. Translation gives CASSYHRGSNEQFF.

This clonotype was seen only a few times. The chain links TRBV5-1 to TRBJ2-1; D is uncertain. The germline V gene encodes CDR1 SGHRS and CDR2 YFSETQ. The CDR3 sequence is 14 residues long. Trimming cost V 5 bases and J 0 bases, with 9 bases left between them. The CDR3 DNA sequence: TGCGCCAGCAGACACCTGAGCTCCTACAATGAGCAGTTCTTC. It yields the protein CASRHLSSYNEQFF.

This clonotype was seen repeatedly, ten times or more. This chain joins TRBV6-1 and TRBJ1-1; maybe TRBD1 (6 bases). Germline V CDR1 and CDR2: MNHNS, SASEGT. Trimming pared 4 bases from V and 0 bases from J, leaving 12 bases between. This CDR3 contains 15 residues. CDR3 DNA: TGTGCCAGCAGTGTGGGGGGCCGAATGAACACTGAAGCTTTCTTT. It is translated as CASSVGGRMNTEAFF.

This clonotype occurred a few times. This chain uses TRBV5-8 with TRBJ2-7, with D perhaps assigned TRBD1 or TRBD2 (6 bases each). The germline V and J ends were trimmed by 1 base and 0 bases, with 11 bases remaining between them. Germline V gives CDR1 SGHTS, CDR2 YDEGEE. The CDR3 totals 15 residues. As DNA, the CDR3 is TGTGCCAGCAGCTTGCAAGGGGGGAGCTCCTACGAGCAGTACTTC. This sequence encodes CASSLQGGSSYEQYF.

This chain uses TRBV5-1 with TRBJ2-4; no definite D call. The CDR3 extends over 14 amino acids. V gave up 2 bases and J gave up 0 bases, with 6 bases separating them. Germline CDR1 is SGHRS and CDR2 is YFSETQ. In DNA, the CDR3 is TGCGCCAGCAGCTTAAATGTAGCCAAAAACATTCAGTACTTC. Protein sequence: CASSLNVAKNIQYF.

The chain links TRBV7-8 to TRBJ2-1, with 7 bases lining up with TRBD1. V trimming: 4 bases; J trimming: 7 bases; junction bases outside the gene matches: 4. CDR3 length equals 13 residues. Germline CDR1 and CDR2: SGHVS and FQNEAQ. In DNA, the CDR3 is TGTGCCAGCAGCTCGGAGACAGGGAATGAGCAGTTCTTC. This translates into CASSSETGNEQFF.